This T cell receptor beta chain is from a study of cytomegalovirus exposure and HLA in healthy donors. Study results and limitations: A further, later analysis showed that HLA-associated TCR beta chains (compared with equally common others) were more clonally expanded.

The CDR3 extends over 16 amino acids. CDR1 is LGHNA and CDR2 is YSLEER in the germline V gene. V gave up 1 base and J gave up 0 bases, with 12 bases separating them. With 60 Vbeta and 13 Jbeta primers, the PCR was carried out. Here immunoSEQ multiplex PCR was the method, and the copy in TCRdb shows in-frame clones only, minus some. The table lists tens of thousands of clones, around 80% of them singletons, with over 2% in the top ten. Details on this clone: Its antigen is unidentified.

This clonotype was sampled from a man aged 35 to 55 in good health and CMV-seronegative. The material sequenced was PBMCs. The chain employs TRBV4-3 and TRBJ1-1, with D unclear. CDR3 amino acids: CASSQGEWHMNTEAFF. CDR3 coding DNA: TGCGCCAGCAGCCAAGGGGAGTGGCACATGAACACTGAAGCTTTCTTT.